What follows are 10 T cell receptor beta chains derived from one specimen sequenced in a study of T cells in Graves' hyperthyroidism and ophthalmopathy. Researchers took RNA transcripts and amplified the TCR beta CDR3 regions from them. First-round RT-PCR targeting the TCR CDR3 was performed with the HTBI primer set. A single record per CDR3 protein comes from TCRdb applying MiXCR to the multiplex PCR reads. Among about 350,000 distinct CDR3 sequences listed, 18% were seen once. Material for sequencing was blood. Receptors were obtained from a woman aged 40-49 years with Graves' ophthalmopathy.

This clonotype was observed a handful of times. The chain employs TRBV27 and TRBJ2-7; TRBD2 aligns across 9 bases. Germline lookup yields CDR1 MNHEY and CDR2 SMNVEV (reference sequence). CDR3 size: 12 residues. V lost 8 bases and J lost 7; bases outside the gene matches: 6. CDR3 region: CASALAGREQYF. CDR3 bases: TGTGCCAGCGCCCTAGCGGGGAGAGAGCAGTACTTC.

In this sample, this clonotype turned up many times. The chain is built from TRBV19 and TRBJ1-2, with D possibly TRBD1 on 6 matching bases. In germline, CDR1 is LNHDA, CDR2 SQIVND (reference sequence). Trimming cost V 6 bases and J 4 bases, with 18 bases left between them. The CDR3 is 15 residues long. The CDR3, as DNA: TGTGCCAGTAGCCTTCAGGGGCCACGCCTCTATGGCTACACCTTC. Protein: CASSLQGPRLYGYTF.

Remarks on this clonotype: This CDR3 fails to terminate in the conserved phenylalanine or tryptophan, so it likely reflects a read error. The chain joins TRBV6-1 to TRBJ2-3, with 9 bases matching TRBD1. Per the germline V gene, CDR1 is MNHNS and CDR2 is SASEGT. The length of the CDR3 is 15 residues. V lost 6 bases and J lost 4; bases outside the gene matches: 8. This chain's CDR3 is CASSSGTGFPDTQYL. CDR3 in DNA: TGTGCCAGCAGCTCCGGGACAGGGTTTCCAGATACGCAGTATTTG.

This clonotype was observed at least ten times. The chain has TRBV6-5 and TRBJ2-4; 12 positions match TRBD2. This CDR3 comprises 21 residues. V lost 0 bases, J lost 0 bases, and 12 bases stayed unmatched. The germline V gene has CDR1 MNHEY and CDR2 SVGAGI. Written as DNA, the CDR3 is TGTGCCAGCAGTTACTCGAGACTAGCGGGAGTGTCGGGGCGAGCCAAAAACATTCAGTACTTC. Amino acids: CASSYSRLAGVSGRAKNIQYF.

This clonotype was seen repeatedly, ten times or more. The rearrangement links TRBV30 to TRBJ2-7; no clear D. V was trimmed by 0 bases and J by 4 bases, leaving 4 bases between them. This CDR3 comprises 11 residues. Per germline, CDR1 GTSNPN and CDR2 SVGIG (reference sequence). In DNA, the CDR3 is TGTGCCTGGAGTGTCCGTTACGAGCAGTACTTC. Amino acid sequence: CAWSVRYEQYF.

This clonotype was observed at least ten times. V is TRBV24-1 and J is TRBJ1-1, with D possibly matching TRBD1 (6 bases). Trimming pared 10 bases from V and 5 bases from J, leaving 16 bases between. The CDR3 extends over 13 amino acids. Germline V gene sequence: CDR1 KGHDR, CDR2 SFDVKD. CDR3: CATKKGGSTEAFF. The CDR3 coding sequence is TGTGCCACTAAAAAAGGGGGTTCGACTGAAGCTTTCTTT.

V is TRBV6-1 and J is TRBJ1-2; TRBD1 might be the D (5 bases). Deletions cut 0 bases from V and 1 base from J, with 9 bases between. The CDR3 consists of 15 residues. Germline V gene data show CDR1 as MNHNS and CDR2 as SASEGT. CDR3 coding DNA: TGTGCCAGCAGTGAAGCCGGGCAGGGTAACTATGGCTACACCTTC. It codes for CASSEAGQGNYGYTF.

This clonotype was seen a few times. V is TRBV28 and J is TRBJ1-6; a possible D gene is TRBD1 (5 bases). Trimming stripped 5 bases from V and 7 bases from J, with 12 bases between. The CDR3 runs to 14 residues. Germline V lookup: CDR1 MDHEN, CDR2 SYDVKM. The CDR3 bases are TGTGCCAGCAGTCCCCGGGCAGGGAATTCACCCCTCCACTTT. Its translation: CASSPRAGNSPLHF.

The CDR3 protein is CASRPSGLEFNEQFF. The CDR3 nucleotides read TGTGCCAGCAGGCCATCGGGACTAGAATTCAATGAGCAGTTCTTC. The rearrangement joins TRBV6-1 to TRBJ2-1, with 8 nucleotides matching TRBD2. Trimming took 6 bases from V and 6 from J; bases not matched to a gene: 10. This CDR3 has 15 amino acids. Germline-derived CDR1 and CDR2 are MNHNS and SASEGT.

There are many counts of this clonotype. The chain carries TRBV12-3 or TRBV12-4 and TRBJ1-3, with TRBD1 as a possible D gene (6 bases). This CDR3 has 14 residues. Trimming removed 3 bases at V and 4 bases at J, with 10 bases between. The CDR3 sequence: CASSFGRGGNTIYF. CDR3 nucleotide sequence: TGTGCCAGCAGTTTTGGCAGGGGCGGAAACACCATATATTTT.